This TCR beta chain came from a study of early T cells in non-severe SARS-CoV-2 infection. Study outcomes and limitations: Anti-spike CD8 specificities were favored by VDJdb matching, whose results missed private and CD4 specificities.

Unique molecular identifiers were added to individual cDNA molecules. One entry per CDR3 protein results from TCRdb running MiXCR on the 5' RACE reads. The sample consists of roughly 60,000 distinct CDR3 sequences, roughly 12% of them appearing once. The CDR3 is 15 amino acids. Trimming took 2 bases from V and 0 from J, leaving 11 bases between them. Germline lookup yields CDR1 SGHRS and CDR2 YFSETQ. This clonotype came up many times. The antigen is unknown. This clonotype originated in an adult who was a healthcare worker with PCR-confirmed SARS-CoV-2 infection or an uninfected control (not recorded which). V gene TRBV5-1 combines with J gene TRBJ2-5; D gene ambiguous. Specimen: whole blood. The CDR3 DNA follows: TGCGCCAGCAGCTTTGTTCTCGCAGACCAAGAGACCCAGTACTTC. Translating gives CASSFVLADQETQYF. The entire variable domain, with the rest obtained from reference TRBV5-1 and TRBJ2-5, is as follows: KAGVTQTPRYLIKTRGQQVTLSCSPISGHRSVSWYQQTPGQGLQFLFEYFSETQRNKGNFPGRFSGRQFSNSRSEMNVSTLELGDSALYLCASSFVLADQETQYFGPGTRLLVL.